The 15 T cell receptor beta chains given below trace back to one sample, sequenced in a study of technical replicates of blood from a handful of donors. Sequencing was performed with immunoSEQ multiplex PCR; in TCRdb, only in-frame clones are kept and a portion is missing. The sample records about 73,000 clones, 85% to 95% being singletons. Sequencing was performed on PBMCs. These receptors were collected from a human donor in good health. Some clones in this sample may be carry-over from other donors' samples.

This chain links TRBV18 with TRBJ1-1, with 10 bases identical to TRBD1. The CDR3 loop spans 16 amino acids. Trimming at V came to 2 bases and at J to 1 base, leaving 4 bases not matched to a gene. Germline lookup yields CDR1 KGHSH and CDR2 LQKENI. The CDR3 here is CASSPTRTGGNTEAFF. The CDR3 bases are TGTGCCAGCTCACCAACGAGGACAGGGGGGAACACTGAAGCTTTCTTT.

The chain couples TRBV9 to TRBJ2-7, with TRBD1 matching over 8 bases. Germline V lookup: CDR1 SGDLS, CDR2 YYNGEE. V shed 0 bases, J shed 7 bases, and the junction held 18 bases outside the gene matches. This CDR3 comprises 18 residues. The CDR3 DNA is TGTGCCAGCAGCGTAGGAAGGGGGGAGCAGGGGGCGTATCAAGAGCAGTACTTC. As protein: CASSVGRGEQGAYQEQYF.

V gene TRBV6-5 combines with J gene TRBJ1-1, with D possibly TRBD1 on 6 matching bases. Germline lookup yields CDR1 MNHEY and CDR2 SVGAGI. CDR3 size: 14 residues. V was cut by 5 bases and J by 5 bases, with 15 bases left in between. CDR3 protein: CASSKQGRVTEAFF. The DNA for the CDR3 is TGTGCCAGCAGTAAGCAGGGGAGAGTTACTGAAGCTTTCTTT.

This clone has a handful of counts. J is TRBJ1-1 and V is TRBV9, with 7 nucleotides matching TRBD1. The germline V gene has CDR1 SGDLS and CDR2 YYNGEE. The V and J ends lost 5 bases and 7 bases, in that order; junction bases with no gene match: 17. The CDR3 is 16 residues long. CDR3 region: CASSRGFTGVQSEAFF. In nucleotides, the CDR3 is TGTGCCAGCAGTCGGGGATTTACAGGGGTCCAAAGTGAAGCTTTCTTT.

The CDR3 region has the DNA TGTGCCAGTAGTACGGGACACCTAACAAACTATGGCTACACCTTC. The encoded protein is CASSTGHLTNYGYTF. The V call is TRBV19, the J call TRBJ1-2; maybe TRBD1 (6 bases). Looked up from germline, CDR1 is LNHDA and CDR2 is SQIVND (reference sequence). Trimming removed 4 bases at V and 2 bases at J, with 14 bases between. The length of the CDR3 is 15 residues. Supplemented by reference TRBV19 and TRBJ1-2, the full variable domain reads DGGITQSPKYLFRKEGQNVTLSCEQNLNHDAMYWYRQDPGQGLRLIYYSQIVNDFQKGDIAEGYSVSREKKESFPLTVTSAQKNPTAFYLCASSTGHLTNYGYTFGSGTRLTVV.

The chain combines TRBV7-3 with TRBJ2-2; D uncertain. V was trimmed by 5 bases and J by 3 bases, leaving 16 bases between them. CDR1 and CDR2 (germline): SGHTA, FQGTGA. The CDR3 has 16 residues. This chain's CDR3 is CASSQTVVSDTGELFF. CDR3 DNA: TGTGCCAGCAGCCAAACGGTGGTGTCGGACACCGGGGAGCTGTTTTTT. The full variable domain, its missing parts supplied by reference TRBV7-3 and TRBJ2-2, is GAGVSQTPSNKVTEKGKYVELRCDPISGHTALYWYRQSLGQGPEFLIYFQGTGAADDSGLPNDRFFAVRPEGSVSTLKIQRTERGDSAVYLCASSQTVVSDTGELFFGEGSRLTVL.

The CDR3 DNA follows: TGTGCCTGGAGTCGGAGACCTAGAGGCAATCAGCCCCAGCATTTT. Residues: CAWSRRPRGNQPQHF. The gene calls are TRBV30 and TRBJ1-5; D gene unclear. The CDR3 is made up of 15 amino acids. The germline CDR1 and CDR2 sequences are GTSNPN and SVGIG (reference sequence). The V and J ends lost 2 bases and 2 bases respectively, with 13 bases between them. Together with reference TRBV30 and TRBJ1-5, the CDR3 gives the full variable domain: SQTIHQWPATLVQPVGSPLSLECTVEGTSNPNLYWYRQAAGRGLQLLFYSVGIGQISSEVPQNLSASRPQDRQFILSSKKLLLSDSGFYLCAWSRRPRGNQPQHFGDGTRLSIL.

This chain uses TRBV5-1 with TRBJ2-7; 11 bases agree with TRBD2. This CDR3 region has 17 residues. Germline CDR1 reads SGHRS; CDR2 reads YFSETQ. J gave up 1 base and V 0 bases, and 6 bases lay outside the gene matches. The CDR3 region is CASSLGASSGRSYEQYF. Written as DNA, the CDR3 is TGCGCCAGCAGCTTGGGAGCCTCTAGCGGGAGGTCCTACGAGCAGTACTTC.

Written as DNA, the CDR3 is TGTGCCAGCAGCCAAGAGTCGACAGGGCCCACAGTATATGGCTACACCTTC. It codes for CASSQESTGPTVYGYTF. This chain links TRBV4-2 with TRBJ1-2, with TRBD1 identical over 7 bases. Per the germline V gene, CDR1 is LGHNA and CDR2 is YNFKEQ. There are 17 residues in the CDR3. The trim removed 0 bases at V and 5 bases at J, leaving 12 bases unmatched.

The rearrangement joins TRBV7-8 to TRBJ1-5; 7 bases are shared with TRBD1. CDR1 is SGHVS, CDR2 FQNEAQ, per germline. The CDR3 sequence is 17 residues long. V lost 2 bases to trimming and J lost 3 bases; unmatched junction nucleotides: 10. The CDR3 DNA is TGTGCCAGCAGCTTACATTTCGACAGGGTATACAATCAGCCCCAGCATTTT. Protein: CASSLHFDRVYNQPQHF.

In its sample, this clone was seen once. The V call is TRBV6-5, the J call TRBJ1-1; TRBD1 might be the D (5 bases). V was clipped by 4 bases and J by 2 bases, with 11 bases between them. Looked up from germline, CDR1 is MNHEY and CDR2 is SVGAGI. The CDR3 runs to 14 residues. CDR3 region: CASSSNQGNTEAFF. The CDR3 region has the DNA TGTGCCAGCAGTTCAAACCAGGGAAACACTGAAGCTTTCTTT.

The sample holds a few counts of this clone. The rearrangement joins TRBV11-2 to TRBJ1-6, with 9 bases lining up with TRBD1. The CDR3 sequence is 15 residues long. The V gene's germline CDR1 is SGHAT and CDR2 FQNNGV. V lost 2 bases, J lost 10 bases, and 6 bases stayed unmatched. The CDR3 sequence: CASSLTTGGRSPLHF. CDR3 in DNA: TGTGCCAGCAGCTTAACTACAGGGGGCCGGTCACCCCTCCACTTT. The full variable domain, completed using reference TRBV11-2 and TRBJ1-6, is EAGVAQSPRYKIIEKRQSVAFWCNPISGHATLYWYQQILGQGPKLLIQFQNNGVVDDSQLPKDRFSAERLKGVDSTLKIQPAKLEDSAVYLCASSLTTGGRSPLHFGNGTRLTVT.

This rearrangement joins TRBV11-2 to TRBJ1-5, with a tentative D call TRBD1 (5 bases). CDR1 SGHAT and CDR2 FQNNGV come from the germline V gene. V was pared by 6 bases and J by 4 bases, with 13 bases between. The CDR3 has 14 residues. In DNA form, the CDR3 reads TGTGCCAGCAGAAGGACATTCCGGAATCAGCCCCAGCATTTT. Translating gives CASRRTFRNQPQHF.

This clone was recorded only once. The chain carries TRBV9 and TRBJ2-1; the match to TRBD1 covers 8 bases. The V gene's germline CDR1 is SGDLS and CDR2 YYNGEE. The CDR3 is 17 amino acids. V lost 1 base to trimming and J lost 0 bases; unmatched junction nucleotides: 6. Written as DNA, the CDR3 is TGTGCCAGCAGCGTAAAACAGGGGGGATACTCCTACAATGAGCAGTTCTTC. Translation gives CASSVKQGGYSYNEQFF.

V and J are TRBV10-3 and TRBJ1-1; TRBD1 matches 9 bases. J lost 2 bases, V lost 10 bases, and 2 bases had no gene match. CDR1 is ENHRY and CDR2 is SYGVKD in the germline V gene. The CDR3 is made up of 12 amino acids. CDR3 in amino acids: CATTGGNTEAFF. Written as DNA, the CDR3 is TGTGCCACCACAGGGGGCAACACTGAAGCTTTCTTT.